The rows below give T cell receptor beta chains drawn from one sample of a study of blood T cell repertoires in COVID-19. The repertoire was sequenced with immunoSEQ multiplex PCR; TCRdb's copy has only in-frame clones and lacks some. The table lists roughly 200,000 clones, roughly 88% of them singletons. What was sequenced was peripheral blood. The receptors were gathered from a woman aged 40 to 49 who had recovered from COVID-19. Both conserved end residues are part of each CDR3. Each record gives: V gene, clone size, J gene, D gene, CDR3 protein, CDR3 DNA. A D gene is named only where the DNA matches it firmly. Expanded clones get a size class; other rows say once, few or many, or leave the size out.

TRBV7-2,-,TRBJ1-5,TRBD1,CASSPDRGSQPQHF,TGTGCCAGCAGCCCCGACAGGGGGAGTCAGCCCCAGCATTTT
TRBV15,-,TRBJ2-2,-,CATSTFSGARRTGELFF,TGTGCCACCAGCACATTCTCAGGGGCCCGAAGGACCGGGGAGCTGTTTTTT
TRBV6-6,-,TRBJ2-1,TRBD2,CATGGDSGSEFF,TGTGCCACAGGGGGGGATAGCGGGAGCGAGTTCTTC
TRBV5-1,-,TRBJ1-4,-,CASSLFPGEKLFF,TGCGCCAGCAGCTTGTTCCCAGGCGAAAAACTGTTTTTT
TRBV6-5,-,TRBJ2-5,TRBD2,CASSYSFSGVQETQYF,TGTGCCAGCAGTTACTCTTTTAGCGGGGTCCAAGAGACCCAGTACTTC
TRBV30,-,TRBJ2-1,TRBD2,CAWRALGLAGGEQFF,TGTGCCTGGAGGGCCTTGGGACTAGCGGGTGGGGAGCAGTTCTTC
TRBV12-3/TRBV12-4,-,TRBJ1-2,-,CASSSGGKGYTF,TGTGCCAGCAGTTCCGGGGGAAAAGGCTACACCTTC
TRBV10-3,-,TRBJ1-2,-,CAISEDTNYGYTF,TGTGCCATCAGTGAGGACACAAACTATGGCTACACCTTC
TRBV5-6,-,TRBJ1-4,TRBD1,CASSRGDRGEKLFF,TGTGCCAGCAGTAGGGGGGACAGAGGTGAAAAACTGTTTTTT
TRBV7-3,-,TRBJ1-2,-,CASSPKHRGSGYTF,TGTGCCAGCAGTCCGAAACATCGGGGTAGTGGCTACACCTTC
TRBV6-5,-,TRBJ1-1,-,CASSYRPTGNTEAFF,TGTGCCAGCAGTTACCGACCGACGGGGAACACTGAAGCTTTCTTT
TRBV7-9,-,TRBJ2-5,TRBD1,CASSPSGQGARETQYF,TGTGCCAGCAGCCCAAGTGGACAGGGGGCTCGTGAGACCCAGTACTTC
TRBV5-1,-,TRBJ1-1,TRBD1,CASSRPGTGDTEAFF,TGCGCCAGCAGCCGCCCCGGGACAGGGGACACTGAAGCTTTCTTT
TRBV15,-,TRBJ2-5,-,CATSRDLETQYF,TGTGCCACCAGCAGAGATCTGGAGACCCAGTACTTC
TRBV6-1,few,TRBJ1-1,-,CASSENHLNTEAFF,TGTGCCAGCAGTGAAAATCACTTGAACACTGAAGCTTTCTTT
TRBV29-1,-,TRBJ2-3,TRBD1,CSVRQGDGADTQYF,TGCAGCGTCCGACAGGGAGATGGTGCAGATACGCAGTATTTT
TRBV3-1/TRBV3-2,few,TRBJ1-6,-,CASSQVYRDANNSPLHF,TGTGCCAGCAGCCAAGTATACAGGGACGCAAATAATTCACCCCTCCACTTT
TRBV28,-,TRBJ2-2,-,CASSLYPGNTGELFF,TGTGCCAGCAGTTTGTACCCAGGGAACACCGGGGAGCTGTTTTTT
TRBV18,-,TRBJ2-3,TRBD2,CASSPGTSGSWGTDTQYF,TGTGCCAGCTCACCAGGGACTAGCGGGAGTTGGGGCACAGATACGCAGTATTTT
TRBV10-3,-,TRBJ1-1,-,CAISDRTSRDNTEAFF,TGTGCCATCAGTGACAGGACCTCGAGGGATAACACTGAAGCTTTCTTT
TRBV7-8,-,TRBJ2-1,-,CASSHRDSSYNEQFF,TGTGCCAGCAGCCACAGGGATTCATCCTACAATGAGCAGTTCTTC
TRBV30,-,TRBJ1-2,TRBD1,CAWSVQGGLGGYTF,TGTGCCTGGAGTGTACAAGGGGGCCTCGGGGGCTACACCTTC
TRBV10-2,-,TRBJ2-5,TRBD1,CATSALIGTGGETQYF,TGCGCCACTTCGGCGTTAATAGGGACAGGAGGGGAGACCCAGTACTTC
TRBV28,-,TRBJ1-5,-,CASSLLSRYHQPQHF,TGTGCCAGCAGTTTATTATCCAGATATCATCAGCCCCAGCATTTT
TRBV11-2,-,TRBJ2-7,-,CASSRDRGYEQYF,TGTGCCAGCAGCCGAGATAGAGGCTACGAGCAGTACTTC
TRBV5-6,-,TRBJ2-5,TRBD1,CASSPDRGTNQETQYF,TGTGCCAGCAGCCCTGACAGGGGCACTAACCAAGAGACCCAGTACTTC
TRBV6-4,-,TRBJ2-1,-,CASSDNPWVAINEQFF,TGTGCCAGCAGTGACAATCCTTGGGTAGCAATCAATGAGCAGTTCTTC
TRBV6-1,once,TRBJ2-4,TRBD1,CASSEGVGGLNIQYF,TGTGCCAGCAGTGAAGGGGTAGGGGGCTTAAACATTCAGTACTTC
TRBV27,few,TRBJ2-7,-,CASSLTGRFEQYF,TGTGCCAGCAGTTTAACAGGGAGATTCGAGCAGTACTTC
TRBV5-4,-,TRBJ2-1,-,CASSLRQALSYNEQFF,TGTGCCAGCAGCTTGAGACAGGCTCTGTCCTACAATGAGCAGTTCTTC
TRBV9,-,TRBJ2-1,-,CASSASPLAANEQFF,TGTGCCAGCAGCGCTAGCCCTCTAGCCGCCAATGAGCAGTTCTTC
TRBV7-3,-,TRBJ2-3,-,CASSASTDTQYF,TGTGCCAGCAGCGCGAGCACAGATACGCAGTATTTT
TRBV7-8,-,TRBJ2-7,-,CASSLAHPSETGTDKQYF,TGTGCCAGCAGCTTAGCGCATCCTAGCGAGACCGGGACAGACAAGCAGTACTTC
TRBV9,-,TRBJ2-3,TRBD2,CASSVGTSVPRDTQYF,TGTGCCAGCAGCGTAGGGACTAGCGTCCCACGAGATACGCAGTATTTT
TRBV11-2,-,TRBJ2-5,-,CASTGVETQYF,TGTGCCAGCACCGGGGTAGAGACCCAGTACTTC
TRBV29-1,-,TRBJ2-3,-,CSVEFGSTDTQYF,TGCAGCGTTGAATTCGGGAGTACAGATACGCAGTATTTT
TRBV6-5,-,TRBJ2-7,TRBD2,CASSRTSGSYEQYF,TGTGCCAGCAGTAGGACTAGCGGGTCCTACGAGCAGTACTTC
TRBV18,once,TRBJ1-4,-,CASSRAGAGQEKLFF,TGTGCCAGCTCACGGGCAGGGGCAGGCCAAGAAAAACTGTTTTTT